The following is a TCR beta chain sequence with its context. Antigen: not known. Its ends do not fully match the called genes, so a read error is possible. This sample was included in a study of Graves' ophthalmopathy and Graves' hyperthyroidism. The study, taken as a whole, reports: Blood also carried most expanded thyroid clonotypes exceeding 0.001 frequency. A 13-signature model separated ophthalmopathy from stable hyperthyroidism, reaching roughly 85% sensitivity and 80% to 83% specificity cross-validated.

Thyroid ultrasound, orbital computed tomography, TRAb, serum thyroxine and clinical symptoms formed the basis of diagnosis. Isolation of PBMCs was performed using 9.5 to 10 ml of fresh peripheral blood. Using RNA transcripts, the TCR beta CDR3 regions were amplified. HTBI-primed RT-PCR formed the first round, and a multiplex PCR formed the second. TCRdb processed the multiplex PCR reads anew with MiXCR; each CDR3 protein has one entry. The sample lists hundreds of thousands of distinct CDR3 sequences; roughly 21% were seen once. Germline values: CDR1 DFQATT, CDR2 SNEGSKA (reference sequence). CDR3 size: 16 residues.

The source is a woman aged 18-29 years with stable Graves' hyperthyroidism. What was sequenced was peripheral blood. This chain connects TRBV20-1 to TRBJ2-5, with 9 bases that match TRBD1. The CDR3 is CSARDRDREPQEIQYF. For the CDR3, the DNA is TGCAGTGCTAGAGACCGGGACAGGGAGCCCCAAGAGATCCAGTACTTC.